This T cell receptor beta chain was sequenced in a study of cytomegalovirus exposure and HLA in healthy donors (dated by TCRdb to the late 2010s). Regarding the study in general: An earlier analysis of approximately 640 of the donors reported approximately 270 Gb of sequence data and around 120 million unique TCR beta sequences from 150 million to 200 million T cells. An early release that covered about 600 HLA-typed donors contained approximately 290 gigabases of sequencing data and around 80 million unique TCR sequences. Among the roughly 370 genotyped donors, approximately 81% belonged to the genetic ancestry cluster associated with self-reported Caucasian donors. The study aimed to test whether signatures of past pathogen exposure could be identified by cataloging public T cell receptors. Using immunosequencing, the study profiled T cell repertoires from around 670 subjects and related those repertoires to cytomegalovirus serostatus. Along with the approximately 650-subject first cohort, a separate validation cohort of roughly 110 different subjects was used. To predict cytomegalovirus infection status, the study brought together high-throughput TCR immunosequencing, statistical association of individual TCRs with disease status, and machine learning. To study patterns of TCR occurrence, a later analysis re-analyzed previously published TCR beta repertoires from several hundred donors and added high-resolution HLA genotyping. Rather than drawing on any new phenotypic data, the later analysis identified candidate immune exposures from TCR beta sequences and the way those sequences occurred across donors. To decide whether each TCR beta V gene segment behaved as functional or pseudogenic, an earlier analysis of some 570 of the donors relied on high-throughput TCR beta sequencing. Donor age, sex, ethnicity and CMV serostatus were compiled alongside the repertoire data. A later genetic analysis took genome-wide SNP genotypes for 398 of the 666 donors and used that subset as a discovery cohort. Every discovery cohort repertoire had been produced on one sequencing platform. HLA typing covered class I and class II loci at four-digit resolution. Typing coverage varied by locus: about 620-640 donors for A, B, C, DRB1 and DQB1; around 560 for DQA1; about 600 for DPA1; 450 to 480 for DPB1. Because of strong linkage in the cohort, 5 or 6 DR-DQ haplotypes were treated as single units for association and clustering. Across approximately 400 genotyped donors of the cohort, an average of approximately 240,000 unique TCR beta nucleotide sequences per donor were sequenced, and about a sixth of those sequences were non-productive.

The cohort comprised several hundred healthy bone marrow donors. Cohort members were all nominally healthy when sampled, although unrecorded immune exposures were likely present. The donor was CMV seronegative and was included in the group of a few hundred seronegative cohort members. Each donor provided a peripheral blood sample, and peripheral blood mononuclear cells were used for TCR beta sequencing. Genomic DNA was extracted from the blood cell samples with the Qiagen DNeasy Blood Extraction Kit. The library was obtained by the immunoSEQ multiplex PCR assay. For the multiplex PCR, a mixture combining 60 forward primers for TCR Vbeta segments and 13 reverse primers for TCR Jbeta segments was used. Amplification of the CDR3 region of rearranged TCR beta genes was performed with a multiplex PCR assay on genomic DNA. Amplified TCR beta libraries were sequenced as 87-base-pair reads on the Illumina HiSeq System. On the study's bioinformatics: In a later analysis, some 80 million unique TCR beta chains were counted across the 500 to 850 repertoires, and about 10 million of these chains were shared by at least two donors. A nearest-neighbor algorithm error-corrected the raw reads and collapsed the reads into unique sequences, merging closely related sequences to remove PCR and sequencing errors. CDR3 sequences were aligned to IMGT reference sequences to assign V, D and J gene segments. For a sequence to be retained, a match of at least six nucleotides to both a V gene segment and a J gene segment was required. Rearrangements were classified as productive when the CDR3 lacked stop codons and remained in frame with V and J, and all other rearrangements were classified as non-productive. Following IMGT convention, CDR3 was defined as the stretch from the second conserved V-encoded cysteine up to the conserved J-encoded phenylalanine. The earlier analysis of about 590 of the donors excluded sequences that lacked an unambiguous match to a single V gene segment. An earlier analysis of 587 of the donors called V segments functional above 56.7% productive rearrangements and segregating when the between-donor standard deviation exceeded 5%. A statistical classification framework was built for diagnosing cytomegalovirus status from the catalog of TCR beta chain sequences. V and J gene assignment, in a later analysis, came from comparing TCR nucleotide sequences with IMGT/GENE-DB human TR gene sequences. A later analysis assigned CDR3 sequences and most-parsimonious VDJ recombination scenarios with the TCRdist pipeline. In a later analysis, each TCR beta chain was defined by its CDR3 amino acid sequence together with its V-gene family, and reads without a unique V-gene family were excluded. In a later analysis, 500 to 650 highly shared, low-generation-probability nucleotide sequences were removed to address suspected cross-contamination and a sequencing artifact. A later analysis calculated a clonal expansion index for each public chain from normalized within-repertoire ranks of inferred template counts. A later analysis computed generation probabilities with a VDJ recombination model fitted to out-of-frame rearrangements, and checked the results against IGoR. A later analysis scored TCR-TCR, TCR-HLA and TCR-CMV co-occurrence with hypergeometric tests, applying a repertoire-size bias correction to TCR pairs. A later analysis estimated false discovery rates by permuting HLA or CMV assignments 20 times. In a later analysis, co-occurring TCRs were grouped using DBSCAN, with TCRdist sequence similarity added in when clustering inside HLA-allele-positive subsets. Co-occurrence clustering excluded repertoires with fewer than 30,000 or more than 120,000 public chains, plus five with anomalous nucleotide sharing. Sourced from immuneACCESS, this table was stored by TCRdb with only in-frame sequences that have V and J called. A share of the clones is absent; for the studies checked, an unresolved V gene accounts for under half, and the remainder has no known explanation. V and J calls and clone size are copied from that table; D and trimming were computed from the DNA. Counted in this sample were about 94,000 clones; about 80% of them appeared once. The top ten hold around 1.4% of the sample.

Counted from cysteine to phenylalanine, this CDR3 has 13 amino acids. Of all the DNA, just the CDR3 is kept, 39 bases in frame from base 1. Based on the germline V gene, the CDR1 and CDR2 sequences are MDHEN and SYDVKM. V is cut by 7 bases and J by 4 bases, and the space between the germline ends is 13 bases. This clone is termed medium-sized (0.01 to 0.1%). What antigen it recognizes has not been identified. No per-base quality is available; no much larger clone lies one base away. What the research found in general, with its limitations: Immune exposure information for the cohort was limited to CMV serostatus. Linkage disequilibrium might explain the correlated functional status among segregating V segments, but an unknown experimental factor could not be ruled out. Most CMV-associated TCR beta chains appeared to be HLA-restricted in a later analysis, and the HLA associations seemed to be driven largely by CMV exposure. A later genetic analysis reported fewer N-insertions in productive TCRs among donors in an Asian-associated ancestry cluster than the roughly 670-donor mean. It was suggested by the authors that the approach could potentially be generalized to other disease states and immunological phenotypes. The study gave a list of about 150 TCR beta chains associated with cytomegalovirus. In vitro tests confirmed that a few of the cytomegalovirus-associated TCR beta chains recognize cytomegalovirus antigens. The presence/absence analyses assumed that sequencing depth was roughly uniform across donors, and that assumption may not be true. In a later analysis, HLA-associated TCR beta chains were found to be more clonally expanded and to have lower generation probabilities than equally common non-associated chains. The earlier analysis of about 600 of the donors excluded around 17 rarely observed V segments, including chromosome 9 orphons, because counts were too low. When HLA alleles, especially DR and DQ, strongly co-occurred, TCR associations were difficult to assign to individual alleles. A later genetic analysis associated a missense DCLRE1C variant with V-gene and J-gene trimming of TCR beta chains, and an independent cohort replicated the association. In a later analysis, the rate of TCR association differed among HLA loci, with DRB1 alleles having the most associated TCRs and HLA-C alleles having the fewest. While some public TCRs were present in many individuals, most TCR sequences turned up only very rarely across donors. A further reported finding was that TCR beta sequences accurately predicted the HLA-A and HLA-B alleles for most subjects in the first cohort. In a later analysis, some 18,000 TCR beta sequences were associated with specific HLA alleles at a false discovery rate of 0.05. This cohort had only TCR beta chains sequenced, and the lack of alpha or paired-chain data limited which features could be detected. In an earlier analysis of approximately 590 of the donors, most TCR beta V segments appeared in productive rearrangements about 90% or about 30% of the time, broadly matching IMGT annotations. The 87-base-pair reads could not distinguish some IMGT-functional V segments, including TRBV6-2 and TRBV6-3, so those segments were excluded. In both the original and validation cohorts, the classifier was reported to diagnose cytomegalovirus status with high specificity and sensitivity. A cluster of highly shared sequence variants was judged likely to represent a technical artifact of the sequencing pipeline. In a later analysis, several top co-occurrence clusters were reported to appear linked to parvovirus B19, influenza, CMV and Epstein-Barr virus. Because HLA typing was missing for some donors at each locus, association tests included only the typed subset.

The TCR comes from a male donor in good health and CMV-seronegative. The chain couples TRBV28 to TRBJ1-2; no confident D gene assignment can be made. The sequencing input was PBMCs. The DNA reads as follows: TGTGCCAGCACCCTCCGGGCGGGCTATGGCTACACCTTC. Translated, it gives CASTLRAGYGYTF.